Below, 17 T cell receptor beta chains from the same sample are listed, as sequenced in a study of T cells in localized non-small cell lung cancer. Produced via immunoSEQ multiplex PCR; TCRdb's table is partial and in-frame only. The table shows about 40,000 clones, with approximately 86% occurring only once. The sample consisted of peripheral blood, taken before any cancer treatment. The receptor source for this set is a man aged 18 to 50 with stage I lung adenocarcinoma.

This chain links TRBV11-2 with TRBJ1-1, with a possible D match to TRBD1 (5 bases). Trimming took off 5 bases at V and 5 bases at J, with 18 bases between the two ends. Germline CDR1 SGHAT, CDR2 FQNNGV. The CDR3 is made up of 15 amino acids. The CDR3 spells CASSPDGGINTEAFF. In DNA, the CDR3 is TGTGCCAGCAGCCCAGATGGGGGAATAAATACTGAAGCTTTCTTT.

The genes are TRBV19 and TRBJ1-1; D not resolved. Trimming took 0 bases from V and 1 from J, leaving 12 bases between them. This CDR3 is built from 16 residues. Per the germline V gene, CDR1 is LNHDA and CDR2 is SQIVND (reference sequence). CDR3 nucleotides: TGTGCCAGTAGTATAGATGCCCCGGGGAGGAACACTGAAGCTTTCTTT. Amino acid sequence: CASSIDAPGRNTEAFF. The full variable domain, in which reference TRBV19 and TRBJ1-1 provide the parts outside the CDR3, is DGGITQSPKYLFRKEGQNVTLSCEQNLNHDAMYWYRQDPGQGLRLIYYSQIVNDFQKGDIAEGYSVSREKKESFPLTVTSAQKNPTAFYLCASSIDAPGRNTEAFFGQGTRLTVV.

The V gene is TRBV27, the J gene TRBJ2-5, with TRBD2 matching 9 bases. V lost 5 bases, J lost 5 bases, and 9 bases stayed unmatched. The CDR3 length is 15 residues. The germline gives CDR1 MNHEY, CDR2 SMNVEV (reference sequence). CDR3 nucleotide sequence: TGTGCCAGCAGTCCGGGCTTAGCGGGGGATGAGACCCAGTACTTC. Protein product: CASSPGLAGDETQYF.

V usage is TRBV5-1 and J usage is TRBJ1-1; D possibly corresponds to TRBD1 (5 bases). V was clipped by 0 bases and J by 4 bases, with 13 bases between them. Germline V lookup: CDR1 SGHRS, CDR2 YFSETQ. This CDR3 contains 15 residues. The CDR3 protein is CASSLEGLLSTEAFF. The CDR3 region has the DNA TGCGCCAGCAGCTTGGAGGGACTCCTGAGCACTGAAGCTTTCTTT.

The rearrangement uses TRBV10-2 and TRBJ1-1; D might be TRBD1 (5 bases). The CDR3 sequence is 13 residues long. V was shortened by 2 bases and J by 5 bases, with 9 bases between the two germline ends. Germline V lookup: CDR1 WSHSY, CDR2 SAAADI. CDR3 loop: CASSEAGRTEAFF. The DNA for the CDR3 is TGCGCCAGCAGTGAGGCAGGGAGGACTGAAGCTTTCTTT.

The chain couples TRBV30 to TRBJ1-4; D is uncertain. Trimming shortened V by 4 bases and J by 10 bases, and 10 bases separated the two germline ends. Germline CDR1 reads GTSNPN; CDR2 reads SVGIG (reference sequence). The CDR3 is 11 amino acids. CDR3: CAWNDGGKLFF. DNA for the CDR3: TGTGCCTGGAACGACGGTGGAAAACTGTTTTTT.

The chain has TRBV18 and TRBJ2-1; the D gene is possibly TRBD1 (6 bases). The germline V gene has CDR1 KGHSH and CDR2 LQKENI. V was trimmed by 1 base and J by 7 bases, leaving 11 bases between them. The CDR3 sequence is 14 residues long. CDR3 DNA sequence: TGTGCCAGCTCACCACGACTGCAGGGGAATGAGCAGTTCTTC. It yields the protein CASSPRLQGNEQFF.

The gene calls are TRBV7-2 and TRBJ2-5, with TRBD2 identical over 8 bases. Germline-derived CDR1 and CDR2 are SGHTA and FQGNSA. This CDR3 comprises 14 residues. After removal of 5 bases from V and 4 bases from J, the junction contained 6 bases not matched to a gene. CDR3 in DNA: TGTGCCAGCAGCGCTTACGGGGGGGTAGAGACCCAGTACTTC. Encoded protein: CASSAYGGVETQYF.

The chain combines TRBV5-1 with TRBJ2-5; D is undetermined. Germline V gene data show CDR1 as SGHRS and CDR2 as YFSETQ. The CDR3 has 14 residues. V lost 3 bases and J lost 2, with 11 bases in between. CDR3 in DNA: TGCGCCAGCAGCTACGCAGGAGTTCAAGAGACCCAGTACTTC. This encodes CASSYAGVQETQYF.

This chain uses TRBV13 with TRBJ1-1; a weak D match, TRBD1 (5 bases). The CDR3 runs to 12 residues. Germline CDR1 PRHDT, CDR2 FYEKMQ (reference sequence). Trimming took off 5 bases at V and 6 bases at J, with 10 bases between the two ends. The CDR3 region has the DNA TGTGCCAGCAGCCTTCAGGGCTCTGAAGCTTTCTTT. It yields the protein CASSLQGSEAFF. Complete variable domain (other parts from reference TRBV13 and TRBJ1-1): AAGVIQSPRHLIKEKRETATLKCYPIPRHDTVYWYQQGPGQDPQFLISFYEKMQSDKGSIPDRFSAQQFSDYHSELNMSSLELGDSALYFCASSLQGSEAFFGQGTRLTVV.

This chain joins TRBV7-6 and TRBJ1-1; 7 bases are shared with TRBD1. V was pared by 5 bases and J by 7 bases, with 7 bases of the junction left unmatched. This CDR3 spans 13 amino acids. CDR1 and CDR2 from the germline V gene are SGHVS and FNYEAQ. The CDR3 region is CASSGTGEVEAFF. As DNA, the CDR3 is TGTGCCAGCAGCGGAACAGGGGAGGTTGAAGCTTTCTTT.

This rearrangement joins TRBV4-1 to TRBJ1-6, with a possible D match to TRBD1 (5 bases). The V end lost 4 bases, the J end lost 7 bases, and 20 bases lay between the germline ends. The CDR3 loop spans 17 amino acids. Germline CDR1 and CDR2: MGHRA and YSYEKL. CDR3: CASSRGRGAGQNSPLHF. The CDR3 DNA reads as TGCGCCAGCAGCCGGGGAAGAGGGGCAGGGCAGAATTCACCCCTCCACTTT.

V usage is TRBV18 and J usage is TRBJ2-3, with D tentatively TRBD2 (7 bases). Germline V CDR1 and CDR2: KGHSH, LQKENI. The CDR3 is 16 amino acids. Trimming shortened V by 2 bases and J by 2 bases, and 14 bases separated the two germline ends. CDR3 sequence reads: CASSPMGGHNTDTQYF. The CDR3 coding sequence is TGTGCCAGCTCACCAATGGGGGGGCATAACACAGATACGCAGTATTTT. The full variable domain, rest sourced from reference TRBV18 and TRBJ2-3, is NAGVMQNPRHLVRRRGQEARLRCSPMKGHSHVYWYRQLPEEGLKFMVYLQKENIIDESGMPKERFSAEFPKEGPSILRIQQVVRGDSAAYFCASSPMGGHNTDTQYFGPGTRLTVL.

V and J are TRBV5-4 and TRBJ2-3, with a weak D call TRBD2 (7 bases). The V and J ends lost 3 bases and 4 bases respectively, with 18 bases between them. This CDR3 has 16 amino acids. Germline V gives CDR1 SGHNT, CDR2 YYREEE (reference sequence). CDR3 region: CASSSPGEGVSDTQYF. The CDR3 nucleotides are TGTGCCAGCAGCTCTCCTGGGGAGGGGGTGTCAGATACGCAGTATTTT.

In its sample, this clone was seen once. This rearrangement joins TRBV15 to TRBJ1-2, with D possibly TRBD1 on 5 matching bases. Trimming left V 0 bases short and J 0 bases short, with 11 bases between. The CDR3 sequence is 16 residues long. Germline CDR1 is LNHNV and CDR2 is YYDKDF (reference sequence). The CDR3 is CATSREGREANYGYTF. For the CDR3, the DNA is TGTGCCACCAGCAGAGAGGGACGGGAAGCTAACTATGGCTACACCTTC.

The chain is built from TRBV19 and TRBJ1-5, with D maybe TRBD1 (5 bases). Germline CDR1 reads LNHDA; CDR2 reads SQIVND (reference sequence). CDR3 length equals 13 residues. Trimming cost V 6 bases and J 3 bases, with 9 bases left between them. The CDR3, as DNA: TGTGCCAGTAGAAAACAGGTCAATCAGCCCCAGCATTTT. Protein: CASRKQVNQPQHF. Full variable domain (remainder filled in from reference TRBV19 and TRBJ1-5): DGGITQSPKYLFRKEGQNVTLSCEQNLNHDAMYWYRQDPGQGLRLIYYSQIVNDFQKGDIAEGYSVSREKKESFPLTVTSAQKNPTAFYLCASRKQVNQPQHFGDGTRLSIL.

The gene calls are TRBV6-1 and TRBJ1-5; D is unclear. CDR3 length equals 15 residues. Trimming cost V 6 bases and J 0 bases, with 12 bases left between them. Germline lookup yields CDR1 MNHNS and CDR2 SASEGT. The CDR3 DNA follows: TGTGCCAGCAGACAAGGACGGTATAGCAATCAGCCCCAGCATTTT. Translation gives CASRQGRYSNQPQHF.